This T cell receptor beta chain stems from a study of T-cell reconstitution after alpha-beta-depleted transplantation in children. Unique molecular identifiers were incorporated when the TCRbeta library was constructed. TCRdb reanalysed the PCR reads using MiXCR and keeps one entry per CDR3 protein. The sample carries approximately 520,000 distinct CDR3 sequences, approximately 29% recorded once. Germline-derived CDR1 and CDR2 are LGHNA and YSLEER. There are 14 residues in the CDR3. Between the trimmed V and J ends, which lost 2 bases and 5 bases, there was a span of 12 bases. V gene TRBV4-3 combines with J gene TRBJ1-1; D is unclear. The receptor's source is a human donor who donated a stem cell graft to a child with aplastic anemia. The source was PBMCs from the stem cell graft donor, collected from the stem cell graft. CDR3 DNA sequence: TGCGCCAGCAGCCAATCGAGGCTACTTACTGAAGCTTTCTTT. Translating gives CASSQSRLLTEAFF.